Presented here are 10 T cell receptor beta chains from one specimen sequenced in a study of shared clonotypes between healthy human individuals. Some clones are missing from TCRdb's copy, which holds only in-frame ones; the method was immunoSEQ multiplex PCR. The sample lists 2 million to 2.5 million clones, over 90% occurring once. The sample comprised naive CD4+ T cells from PBMCs. As to subset: CD45RA+ positively selected. These receptors were taken from a man younger than 35 in good health. Some clones in this sample may be carry-over from other donors' samples.

This sequence joins TRBV7-8 and TRBJ1-1, with a tentative D call TRBD1 (5 bases). Trimming pared 3 bases from V and 1 base from J, leaving 12 bases between. This CDR3 is 15 amino acids long. Germline assignment: CDR1 SGHVS and CDR2 FQNEAQ. CDR3 protein: CASSLTGATNTEAFF. In DNA, the CDR3 is TGTGCCAGCAGCTTGACCGGGGCTACGAACACTGAAGCTTTCTTT.

The V call is TRBV4-3, the J call TRBJ2-3, with D tentatively TRBD2 (5 bases). The CDR3 length is 17 residues. V lost 0 bases and J 6 bases, leaving 19 bases between the germline ends. Germline V CDR1 and CDR2: LGHNA, YSLEER. This CDR3 is CASSQDLGSVGWDTQYF. CDR3 sequence (DNA): TGCGCCAGCAGCCAAGATCTCGGTAGCGTGGGTTGGGATACGCAGTATTTT.

The rearrangement uses TRBV6-6 and TRBJ2-1; TRBD2 matches 8 bases. CDR3 length: 14 amino acids. The germline V gene has CDR1 MNHNY and CDR2 SVGAGI (reference sequence). J lost 7 bases, V lost 6 bases, and 8 bases had no gene match. In DNA form, the CDR3 reads TGTGCCAGCAGATCCGGGACTAGTCATAATGAGCAGTTCTTC. It translates to CASRSGTSHNEQFF.

This chain joins TRBV6-1 and TRBJ2-1; 7 nucleotides match TRBD2. The CDR3 sequence is 15 residues long. The V and J ends lost 0 bases and 5 bases, in that order; junction bases with no gene match: 4. Germline CDR1 and CDR2: MNHNS and SASEGT. The CDR3 sequence: CASSEAGTTNNEQFF. The CDR3 DNA sequence: TGTGCCAGCAGTGAAGCCGGGACTACTAACAATGAGCAGTTCTTC.

For this clone: Its ends do not fully match the called genes, so a read error is possible. The chain joins TRBV28 to TRBJ2-2, with 7 nucleotides matching TRBD2. This CDR3 is 16 amino acids long. Germline-derived CDR1 and CDR2 are MDHEN and SYDVKM. Here the CDR3 DNA reads TGTGCCAGCAGCTTATCTAGCGGATCGAGGCCCGGGGAGCTGTTTTTT. It specifies CASSLSSGSRPGELFF.

CDR3: CASSSRRWSEKQYF. CDR3 nucleotides: TGTGCCAGTAGCAGTAGGAGGTGGTCGGAGAAGCAGTACTTC. The rearrangement uses TRBV27 and TRBJ2-7, with TRBD2 as a possible D gene (5 bases). In germline, CDR1 is MNHEY, CDR2 SMNVEV (reference sequence). V lost 9 bases and J 8 bases, leaving 23 bases between the germline ends. The CDR3 is made up of 14 amino acids.

This clone was seen only once. The chain is built from TRBV15 and TRBJ2-5; 7 bases agree with TRBD2. Germline V gene data show CDR1 as LNHNV and CDR2 as YYDKDF (reference sequence). V lost 0 bases and J lost 5; bases outside the gene matches: 6. CDR3 length equals 15 residues. This chain's CDR3 is CATSRDGSGKETQYF. The DNA of the CDR3 is TGTGCCACCAGCAGAGATGGGAGCGGGAAGGAGACCCAGTACTTC.

This chain links TRBV2 with TRBJ1-1; 7 positions agree with TRBD1. The CDR3 consists of 12 residues. J was trimmed by 4 bases and V by 8 bases; bases with no gene match: 4. CDR1 SNHLY and CDR2 FYNNEI come from the germline V gene. This CDR3 reads CASLTGATEAFF. CDR3 sequence (DNA): TGTGCCAGCCTTACAGGGGCCACTGAAGCTTTCTTT. The whole variable domain, remainder taken from reference TRBV2 and TRBJ1-1, is EPEVTQTPSHQVTQMGQEVILRCVPISNHLYFYWYRQILGQKVEFLVSFYNNEISEKSEIFDDQFSVERPDGSNFTLKIRSTKLEDSAMYFCASLTGATEAFFGQGTRLTVV.

J is TRBJ1-1 and V is TRBV28; D might be TRBD1 (6 bases). The length of the CDR3 is 15 residues. From germline, CDR1 is MDHEN and CDR2 SYDVKM. V gave up 4 bases and J gave up 11 bases, with 23 bases separating them. CDR3 in amino acids: CASSSTTSPTGSAFF. DNA of the CDR3: TGTGCCAGCAGTTCCACGACCTCCCCCACAGGGTCTGCTTTCTTT.

The chain carries TRBV10-3 and TRBJ2-7; D might be TRBD1 or TRBD2, each matching 6 bases. With 6 bases removed from V and 3 bases from J, the gap between germline ends came to 15 bases. The CDR3 sequence is 14 residues long. CDR1 ENHRY and CDR2 SYGVKD come from the germline V gene. The CDR3 bases are TGTGCCATCAGACCACAGGGAGCGGGCTACGAGCAGTACTTC. Its protein product is CAIRPQGAGYEQYF.